Described below is a single T cell receptor (beta chain) sequence and its context. Trimming took 7 bases from V and 0 from J, leaving 19 bases between them. CDR3 length: 17 residues. Germline CDR1 is LNHDA and CDR2 is SQIVND (reference sequence). Original data processing: The assay estimated nucleated cells by amplifying reference gene primers. Assay: immunoSEQ multiplex PCR; the TCRdb copy retains only in-frame clones and omits some. V and J calls and clone size are those listed in that table; D and trimming were worked out from the DNA. The sample lists 88,000 or so clones; approximately 83% were seen once. The data stem from a study of blood T cell repertoires in COVID-19. Study-level information: Nucleic acid was either cDNA or gDNA, and it came from T cells, B-cell-depleted T cells, or PBMCs.

The chain uses TRBV19 and TRBJ1-3; D is uncertain. The sequence was collected from a man in his 60s with acute or convalescent COVID-19. Sequencing input: peripheral blood. Here the CDR3 DNA reads TGTGCCAGTACCACTCACGGAGGACCTACCTCTGGAAACACCATATATTTT. Amino acids: CASTTHGGPTSGNTIYF.